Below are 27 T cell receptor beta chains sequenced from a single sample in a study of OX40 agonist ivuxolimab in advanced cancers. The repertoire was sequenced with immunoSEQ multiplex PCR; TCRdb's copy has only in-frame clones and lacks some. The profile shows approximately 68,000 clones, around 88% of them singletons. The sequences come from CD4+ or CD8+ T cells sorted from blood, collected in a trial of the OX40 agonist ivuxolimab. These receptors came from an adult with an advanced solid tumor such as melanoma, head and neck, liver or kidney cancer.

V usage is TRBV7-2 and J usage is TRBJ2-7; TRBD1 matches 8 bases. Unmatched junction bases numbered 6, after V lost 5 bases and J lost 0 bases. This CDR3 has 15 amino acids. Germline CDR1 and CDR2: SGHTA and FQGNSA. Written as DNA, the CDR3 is TGTGCCAGCAGCACCAACAGGGGGTTCTCCTACGAGCAGTACTTC. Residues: CASSTNRGFSYEQYF.

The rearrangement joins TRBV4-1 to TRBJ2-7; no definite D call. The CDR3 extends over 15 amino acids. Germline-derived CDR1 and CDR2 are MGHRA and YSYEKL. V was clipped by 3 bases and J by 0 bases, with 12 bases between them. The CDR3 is CASSHKTGLSYEQYF. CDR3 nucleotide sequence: TGCGCCAGCAGCCACAAGACGGGTCTCTCCTACGAGCAGTACTTC.

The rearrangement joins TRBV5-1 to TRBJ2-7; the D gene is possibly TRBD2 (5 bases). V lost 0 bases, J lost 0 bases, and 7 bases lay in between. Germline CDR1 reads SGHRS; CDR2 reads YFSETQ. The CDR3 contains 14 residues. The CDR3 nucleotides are TGCGCCAGCAGCTTGGCTGGGAGCTCCTACGAGCAGTACTTC. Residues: CASSLAGSSYEQYF.

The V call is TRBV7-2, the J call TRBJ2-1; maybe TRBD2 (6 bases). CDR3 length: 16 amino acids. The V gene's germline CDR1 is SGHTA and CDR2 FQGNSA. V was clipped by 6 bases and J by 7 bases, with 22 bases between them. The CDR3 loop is CASSSDGTGRLNEQFF. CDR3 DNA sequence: TGTGCCAGCAGTTCGGACGGGACTGGGCGCCTTAATGAGCAGTTCTTC.

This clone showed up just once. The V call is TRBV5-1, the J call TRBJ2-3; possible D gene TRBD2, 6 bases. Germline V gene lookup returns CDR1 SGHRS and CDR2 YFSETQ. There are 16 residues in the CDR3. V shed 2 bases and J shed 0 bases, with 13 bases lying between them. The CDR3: CASSFGTLGSTDTQYF. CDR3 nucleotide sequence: TGCGCCAGCAGCTTCGGGACTTTGGGGAGCACAGATACGCAGTATTTT.

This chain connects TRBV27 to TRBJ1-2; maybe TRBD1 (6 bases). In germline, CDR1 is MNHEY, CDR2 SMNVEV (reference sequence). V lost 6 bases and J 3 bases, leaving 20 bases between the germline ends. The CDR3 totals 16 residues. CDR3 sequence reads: CASSPPPFAGDYGYTF. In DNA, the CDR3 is TGTGCCAGCAGCCCTCCCCCCTTCGCAGGGGACTATGGCTACACCTTC.

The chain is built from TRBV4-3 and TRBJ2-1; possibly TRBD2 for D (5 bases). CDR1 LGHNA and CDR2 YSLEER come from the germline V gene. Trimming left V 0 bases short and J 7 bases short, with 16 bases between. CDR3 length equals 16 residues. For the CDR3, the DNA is TGCGCCAGCAGCCAAGATCTTGCAGGAACGGGAAATGAGCAGTTCTTC. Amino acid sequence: CASSQDLAGTGNEQFF.

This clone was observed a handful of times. The CDR3 DNA is TGTGCCAGCAGCTGGTGGGGTTCACCCCTCCACTTT. It yields the protein CASSWWGSPLHF. The chain uses TRBV5-6 and TRBJ1-6; no clear D gene. V was pared by 3 bases and J by 9 bases, with 7 bases between. Germline loops: CDR1 SGHDT, CDR2 YYEEEE. There are 12 residues in the CDR3.

DNA of the CDR3: TGTGCCAGCAGCAGTCAGCACAGTGGGAGATTGAACACTGAAGCTTTCTTT. Encoded protein: CASSSQHSGRLNTEAFF. The chain joins TRBV5-5 to TRBJ1-1, with no clear D. The V end lost 4 bases, the J end lost 0 bases, and 19 bases lay between the germline ends. Germline V gene data show CDR1 as SGHKS and CDR2 as YYEKEE (reference sequence). This CDR3 is built from 17 residues. The variable domain in full, completed from reference TRBV5-5 and TRBJ1-1, reads DAGVTQSPTHLIKTRGQQVTLRCSPISGHKSVSWYQQVLGQGPQFIFQYYEKEERGRGNFPDRFSARQFPNYSSELNVNALLLGDSALYLCASSSQHSGRLNTEAFFGQGTRLTVV.

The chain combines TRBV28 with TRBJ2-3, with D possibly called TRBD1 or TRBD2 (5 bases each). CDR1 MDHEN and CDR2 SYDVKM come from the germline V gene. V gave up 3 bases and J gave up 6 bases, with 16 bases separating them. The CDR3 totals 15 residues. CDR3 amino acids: CASSLAGAGRDTQYF. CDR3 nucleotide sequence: TGTGCCAGCAGTTTGGCCGGGGCTGGACGGGATACGCAGTATTTT.

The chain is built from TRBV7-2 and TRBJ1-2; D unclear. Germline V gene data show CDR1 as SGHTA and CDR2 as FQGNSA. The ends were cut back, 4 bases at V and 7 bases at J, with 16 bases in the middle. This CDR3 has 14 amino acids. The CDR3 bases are TGTGCCAGCAGCTCAGTCCCCCTATTGCGTGGCTACACCTTC. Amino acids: CASSSVPLLRGYTF.

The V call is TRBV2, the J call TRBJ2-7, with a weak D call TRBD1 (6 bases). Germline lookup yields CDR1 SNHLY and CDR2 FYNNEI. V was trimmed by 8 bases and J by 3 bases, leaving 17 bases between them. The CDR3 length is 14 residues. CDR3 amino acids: CASEYEKGGYEQYF. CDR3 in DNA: TGTGCCAGCGAGTATGAGAAAGGGGGCTACGAGCAGTACTTC.

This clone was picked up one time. In DNA form, the CDR3 reads TGTGCCAGCAGTCCGACATCAACTAATGAAAAACTGTTTTTT. Translated, it gives CASSPTSTNEKLFF. This chain connects TRBV28 to TRBJ1-4; D gene uncertain. Trimming took 5 bases from V and 0 from J, leaving 7 bases between them. This CDR3 region has 14 residues. Germline V gene sequence: CDR1 MDHEN, CDR2 SYDVKM.

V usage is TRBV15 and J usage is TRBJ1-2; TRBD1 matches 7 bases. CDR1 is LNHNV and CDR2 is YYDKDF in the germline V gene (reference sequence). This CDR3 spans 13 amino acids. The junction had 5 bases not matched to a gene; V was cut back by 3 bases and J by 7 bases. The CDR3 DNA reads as TGTGCCACCAGCAGGGGGACAGAAACTGGCTACACCTTC. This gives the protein CATSRGTETGYTF.

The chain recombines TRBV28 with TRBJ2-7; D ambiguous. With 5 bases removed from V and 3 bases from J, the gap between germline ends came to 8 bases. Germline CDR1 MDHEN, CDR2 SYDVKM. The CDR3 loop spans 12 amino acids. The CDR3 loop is CASSPLGYEQYF. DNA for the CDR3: TGTGCCAGCAGTCCCCTGGGCTACGAGCAGTACTTC.

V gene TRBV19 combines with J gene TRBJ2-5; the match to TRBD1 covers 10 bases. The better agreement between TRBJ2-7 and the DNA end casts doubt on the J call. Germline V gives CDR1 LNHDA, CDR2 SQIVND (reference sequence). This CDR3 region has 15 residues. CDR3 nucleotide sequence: TGTGCCAGTAGTATAGATGGGACAGGGGACTACGAGCAGTACTTC. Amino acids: CASSIDGTGDYEQYF.

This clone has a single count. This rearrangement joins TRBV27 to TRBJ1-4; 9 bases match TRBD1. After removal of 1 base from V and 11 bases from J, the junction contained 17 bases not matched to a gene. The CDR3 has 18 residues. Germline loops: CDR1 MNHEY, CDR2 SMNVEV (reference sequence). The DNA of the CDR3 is TGTGCCAGCAGTTTATTAACTACAGGGGGCTCCCGGATGAAGAAACTGTTTTTT. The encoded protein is CASSLLTTGGSRMKKLFF.

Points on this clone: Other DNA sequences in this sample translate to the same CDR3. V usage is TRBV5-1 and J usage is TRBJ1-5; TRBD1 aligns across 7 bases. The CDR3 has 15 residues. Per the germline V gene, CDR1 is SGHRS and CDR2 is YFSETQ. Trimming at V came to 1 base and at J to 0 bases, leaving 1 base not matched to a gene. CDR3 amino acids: CASSLTGVSNQPQHF. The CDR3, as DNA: TGCGCCAGCAGCTTGACAGGGGTTAGCAATCAGCCCCAGCATTTT.

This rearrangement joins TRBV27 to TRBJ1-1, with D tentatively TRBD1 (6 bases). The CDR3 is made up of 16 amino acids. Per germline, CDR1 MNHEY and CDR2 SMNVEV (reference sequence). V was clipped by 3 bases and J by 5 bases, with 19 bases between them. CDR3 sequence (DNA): TGTGCCAGCAGTTTCACAGGGTATCAGATAGGGACTGAAGCTTTCTTT. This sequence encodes CASSFTGYQIGTEAFF.

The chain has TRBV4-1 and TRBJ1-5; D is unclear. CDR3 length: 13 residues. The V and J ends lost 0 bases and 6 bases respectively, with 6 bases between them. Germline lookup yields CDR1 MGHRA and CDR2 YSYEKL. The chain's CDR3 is CASSQDDRQPQHF. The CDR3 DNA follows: TGCGCCAGCAGCCAAGACGATCGTCAGCCCCAGCATTTT.

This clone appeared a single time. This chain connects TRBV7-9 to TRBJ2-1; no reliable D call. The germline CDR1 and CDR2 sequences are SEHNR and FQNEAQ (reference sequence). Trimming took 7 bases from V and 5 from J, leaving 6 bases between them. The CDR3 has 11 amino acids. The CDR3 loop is CASTTDNEQFF. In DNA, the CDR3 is TGTGCCAGCACCACCGACAATGAGCAGTTCTTC.

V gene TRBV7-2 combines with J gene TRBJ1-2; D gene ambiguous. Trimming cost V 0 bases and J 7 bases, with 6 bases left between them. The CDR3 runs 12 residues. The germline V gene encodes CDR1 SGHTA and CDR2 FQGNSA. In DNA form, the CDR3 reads TGTGCCAGCAGCTTAGCAGGGTTTGGCTACACCTTC. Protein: CASSLAGFGYTF.

CDR3 DNA sequence: TGCGCCAGCAGCCAAGGGCTAATGAGCTCCTACGAGCAGTACTTC. It yields the protein CASSQGLMSSYEQYF. This sequence joins TRBV4-1 and TRBJ2-7; no reliable D call. This CDR3 has 15 residues. Trimming took 1 base from V and 0 from J, leaving 10 bases between them. Per germline, CDR1 MGHRA and CDR2 YSYEKL.

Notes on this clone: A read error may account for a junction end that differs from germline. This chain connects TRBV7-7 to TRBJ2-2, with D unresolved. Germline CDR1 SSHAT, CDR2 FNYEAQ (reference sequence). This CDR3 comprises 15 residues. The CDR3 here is CASSYGRKNTGELFF. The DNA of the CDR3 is TGTGCTAGCAGCTACGGCAGGAAGAACACCGGGGAGCTGTTTTTT.

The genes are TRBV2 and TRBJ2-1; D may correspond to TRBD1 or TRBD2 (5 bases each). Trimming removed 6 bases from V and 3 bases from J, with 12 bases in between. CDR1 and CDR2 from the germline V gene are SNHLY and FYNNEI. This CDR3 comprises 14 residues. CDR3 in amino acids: CASRSLGRYNEQFF. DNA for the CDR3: TGTGCCAGCAGGAGCCTGGGACGCTACAATGAGCAGTTCTTC.

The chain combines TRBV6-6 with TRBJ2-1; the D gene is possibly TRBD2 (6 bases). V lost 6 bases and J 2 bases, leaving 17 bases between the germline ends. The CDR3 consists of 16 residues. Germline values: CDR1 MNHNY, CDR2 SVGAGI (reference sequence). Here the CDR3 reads CASSLRDSQTYNEQFF. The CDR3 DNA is TGTGCCAGCAGCCTCCGGGACTCTCAAACCTACAATGAGCAGTTCTTC.

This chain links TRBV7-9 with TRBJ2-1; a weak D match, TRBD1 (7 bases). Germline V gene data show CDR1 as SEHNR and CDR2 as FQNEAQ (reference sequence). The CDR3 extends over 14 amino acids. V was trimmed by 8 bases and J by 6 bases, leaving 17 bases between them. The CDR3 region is CASSGGLAINEQFF. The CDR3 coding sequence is TGTGCCAGCTCAGGGGGTCTAGCGATCAATGAGCAGTTCTTC.